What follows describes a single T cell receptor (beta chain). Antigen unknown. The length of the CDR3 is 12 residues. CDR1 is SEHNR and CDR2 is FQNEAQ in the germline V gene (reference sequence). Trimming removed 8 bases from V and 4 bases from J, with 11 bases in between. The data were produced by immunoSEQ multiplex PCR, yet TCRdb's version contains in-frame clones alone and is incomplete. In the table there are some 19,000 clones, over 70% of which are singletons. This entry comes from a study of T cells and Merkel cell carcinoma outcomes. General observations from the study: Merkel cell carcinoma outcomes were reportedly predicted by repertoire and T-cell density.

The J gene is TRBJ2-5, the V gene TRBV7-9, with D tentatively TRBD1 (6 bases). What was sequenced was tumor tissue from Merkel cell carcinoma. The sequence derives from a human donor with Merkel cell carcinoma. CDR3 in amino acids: CASSQGIETQYF. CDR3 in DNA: TGTGCCAGCTCACAGGGTATAGAGACCCAGTACTTC.